This T cell receptor beta chain was identified in a study of T cells in Graves' hyperthyroidism and ophthalmopathy (dated by TCRdb to about 2019). Background for the entire study: Peripheral blood samples were taken at the time of initial diagnosis, prior to any treatment. To identify TCR V-J signatures that set the groups apart, the researchers used a discovery cohort of more than 95 patients, made up of 40 to 45 with Graves' ophthalmopathy and 57 with stable Graves' hyperthyroidism. Whether ophthalmopathy could be predicted prospectively was tested in an independent validation cohort made up of 18 hyperthyroidism patients plus 17 patients who later progressed to ophthalmopathy. The 85 to 100 discovery patients were randomly split 7:3 into training and test sets. The study also compared thyroid tissue and blood T-cell repertoires from roughly 6 Graves' hyperthyroidism patients. After blood sampling, hyperthyroidism patients were treated with methimazole at a starting dose of 30 mg daily, and ophthalmopathy patients were treated with high-dose intravenous methylprednisolone. The paper reports TCR Vbeta CDR3 sequencing of 140 or so peripheral blood samples: around 45 ophthalmopathy, approximately 74 hyperthyroidism and about 17 progressor patients.

This clonotype has a count of ten or more. Its antigen remains unidentified. The sample holds no much larger clone one base away, and base qualities are not on file. Ophthalmopathy patients had moderately to severely active disease, with a Clinical Activity Score of 3 or more, a NOSPECS grade of 4 or more, and a disease duration of less than 3 months. Exclusion was applied to patients with uncontrolled infections, other autoimmune diseases, pregnancy or lactation. Diagnoses relied on clinical symptoms, serum thyroxine and TRAb, thyroid ultrasound and orbital computed tomography. Ficoll-Paque density gradient centrifugation was used to isolate PBMCs from about 10 ml of fresh peripheral blood. Total RNA was extracted with Trizol reagent, and quality was checked on an Agilent 2100 Bioanalyzer. CDR1 and CDR2 (SGHAT, FQNNGV) derive from the germline V gene. For this chain, trimming is 1 base at the V end and 10 bases at the J end, and the number of junction bases without a gene match is 8. The CDR3 runs 15 residues from the cysteine to the phenylalanine. Here the CDR3 DNA is all that survives: 45 bases in frame from base 1.

General findings and caveats noted by the study authors: Ophthalmopathy was separated from stable hyperthyroidism by a 13 V-J signature model, with 87.88% sensitivity and approximately 81% specificity obtained in cross-validation and 80%/75% obtained in testing. Most expanded thyroid clonotypes (frequency above 0.001) were also detected in blood, suggesting blood repertoires may reflect thyroid immune responses. No statistical method was used to set the sample size in advance, and investigators knew the group allocation. In validation, the model predicted progression to ophthalmopathy a median of around six months before onset, with 70% to 71% sensitivity and about 72% specificity.

The TCR beta CDR3 regions were amplified from RNA transcripts. For the first round of RT-PCR on the TCR CDR3, the HTBI primer set was used together with the Qiagen OneStep RT-PCR kit. The libraries were constructed in a second round of multiplex PCR and then size-selected and purified. Sequencing of the libraries was done on an Illumina HiSeq2000 using paired-end 100 bp reads. In the original analysis: SOAPnuke was used to process the raw data, throwing out any read that contained adapters or uncalled bases, had a mean Phred below 15, or lacked an exact constant-primer or identifier match. COPE v1.2.5 was used to merge high-quality paired reads, and clonotypes were defined as unique nucleotide sequences. MiTCR v1.1 was used to align the clonotypes against IMGT TRBV, TRBD and TRBJ reference segments. The analysis was restricted to V-J combinations with a frequency above 0.0001, which together covered 99% to 99.2% of the repertoires. A TCS score was defined as the ratio between F50 (clonal expansion) and ExV (chaos), using BLOSUM62-based TCRdist between CDR3 peptides within each V-J. Welch's t-statistics and random forest reduced approximately 520 V-J features to 10 to 15, which were used in a naive Bayes classifier (R e1071). Starting from the raw public reads, TCRdb applied fastp trimming at Q25, assembled clones with MiXCR and retained in-frame beta chains. All rows with the same CDR3 protein become a single entry with the most common DNA and genes. V and J calls and clone size were set by TCRdb, not the authors. This sample comprises 300,000 to 500,000 distinct CDR3 sequences, over 12% of them detected only once. Of the sample, 28% is held by the ten largest clones.

Recombination joined TRBV11-2 with TRBJ2-5, with TRBD2 identical over 11 junction bases. Sequenced input: blood. This receptor was obtained from a man in his fifties or sixties with Graves' ophthalmopathy. The CDR3 region: CASSLVPLAGGGQYF. In nucleotides, the sequence is TGTGCCAGCAGCTTAGTCCCGCTAGCGGGAGGAGGCCAGTACTTC.